This T cell receptor beta chain was documented in a study of human T cells and chemical hapten exposure. Overall study context: The variation in per-sample TCR yields arose mainly from small differences in pooled library volumes. Findings and caveats of the study: Having alopecia, the donors may differ immunologically from healthy people.

The time point: patch test 2, 6 weeks after DPC sensitization. This sample's treatment: therapeutic diphenylcyclopropenone sensitization with weekly scalp DPC. With regard to this clonotype: What it recognizes is unknown.

CDR3 length equals 14 residues. J gave up 2 bases and V 1 base, and 1 base lay outside the gene matches. CDR1 and CDR2 from the germline V gene are LGHDT and YNNKEL (reference sequence). MiXCR was run by TCRdb on the RACE reads, yielding one entry per CDR3 protein. This table holds more than 90,000 distinct CDR3 sequences, approximately 10% found once. The material was whole blood, obtained in connection with sensitization to the hapten diphenylcyclopropenone (DPC). The sequence was collected from a middle-aged woman with alopecia areata. Some clones in this sample may be carry-over from other donors' samples. The chain is built from TRBV3-1 and TRBJ2-5, with TRBD2 identical over 7 bases. CDR3 region: CASSQASGQETQYF. The DNA of the CDR3 is TGTGCCAGCAGCCAAGCTAGCGGACAAGAGACCCAGTACTTC.